These T cell receptor beta chains were read from a single sample in a study of T cells in tuberculosis. Assay used: immunoSEQ multiplex PCR; TCRdb lists only in-frame clones, some missing. Of about 20,000 clones listed, roughly nine tenths were seen once; the top ten hold approximately 15%. The sample comprised PBMCs. The receptors come from a donor aged 10 to 29 with latent tuberculosis or without tuberculosis infection. CDR3s include the opening cysteine and the closing phenylalanine or tryptophan. A D gene is named only where the DNA matches it firmly. Clone sizes are given selectively: once, few, many, or a class where the clone is expanded.

D gene: -; J gene: TRBJ2-2; V gene: TRBV11-2; clone size: once; CDR3 protein: CASSLVAGAFTGELFF; CDR3 DNA: TGTGCCAGCAGCTTAGTCGCAGGGGCCTTCACCGGGGAGCTGTTTTTT
D gene: -; J gene: TRBJ1-5; V gene: TRBV7-8; clone size: -; CDR3 protein: CASSFGRLQNQPQHF; CDR3 DNA: TGTGCCAGCAGCTTTGGCAGGCTACAGAATCAGCCCCAGCATTTT
D gene: TRBD1; J gene: TRBJ1-2; V gene: TRBV11-2; clone size: -; CDR3 protein: CASSARTGTYGYTF; CDR3 DNA: TGTGCCAGCAGCGCTCGGACAGGGACCTATGGCTACACCTTC
D gene: -; J gene: TRBJ2-1; V gene: TRBV19; clone size: few; CDR3 protein: CASRYRANEQFF; CDR3 DNA: TGTGCCAGTAGATACAGGGCCAATGAGCAGTTCTTC
D gene: -; J gene: TRBJ1-1; V gene: TRBV5-1; clone size: -; CDR3 protein: CASSKGAEHTEAFF; CDR3 DNA: TGCGCCAGCAGCAAAGGGGCTGAGCACACTGAAGCTTTCTTT
D gene: TRBD1; J gene: TRBJ1-6; V gene: TRBV5-4; clone size: -; CDR3 protein: CASSLGTDNSPLHF; CDR3 DNA: TGTGCCAGTAGCTTGGGGACAGATAATTCACCCCTCCACTTT
D gene: TRBD1; J gene: TRBJ1-1; V gene: TRBV5-1; clone size: -; CDR3 protein: CASRVVYRGGNTEAFF; CDR3 DNA: TGCGCCAGCAGAGTAGTTTACAGGGGAGGGAACACTGAAGCTTTCTTT
D gene: -; J gene: TRBJ2-4; V gene: TRBV6-1; clone size: -; CDR3 protein: CASSRDINIQYF; CDR3 DNA: TGTGCCAGCAGTCGAGACATAAACATTCAGTACTTC
D gene: -; J gene: TRBJ2-3; V gene: TRBV4-2; clone size: -; CDR3 protein: CASSQGQRTDTQYF; CDR3 DNA: TGTGCCAGCAGCCAAGGACAGCGCACAGATACGCAGTATTTT
D gene: TRBD1; J gene: TRBJ2-5; V gene: TRBV11-1; clone size: -; CDR3 protein: CASATGTGVETQYF; CDR3 DNA: TGTGCCAGCGCCACCGGGACAGGGGTAGAGACCCAGTACTTC
D gene: -; J gene: TRBJ2-7; V gene: TRBV19; clone size: -; CDR3 protein: CASRTTDSSYEQYF; CDR3 DNA: TGTGCCAGTAGAACCACGGACAGCTCCTACGAGCAGTACTTC
D gene: -; J gene: TRBJ1-2; V gene: TRBV6-5; clone size: -; CDR3 protein: CASSPDRIGGYTF; CDR3 DNA: TGTGCCAGCAGCCCCGACAGGATTGGTGGCTACACCTTC
D gene: -; J gene: TRBJ1-2; V gene: TRBV11-2; clone size: -; CDR3 protein: CASSLLAGPNYGYTF; CDR3 DNA: TGTGCCAGCAGCTTATTAGCGGGGCCTAACTATGGCTACACCTTC
D gene: TRBD1; J gene: TRBJ1-1; V gene: TRBV15; clone size: -; CDR3 protein: CATSSRQGENTEAFF; CDR3 DNA: TGTGCCACCAGCAGTAGACAGGGTGAGAACACTGAAGCTTTCTTT
D gene: TRBD2; J gene: TRBJ2-5; V gene: TRBV29-1; clone size: -; CDR3 protein: CSGGGTPETQYF; CDR3 DNA: TGCAGCGGCGGGGGGACTCCGGAGACCCAGTACTTC
D gene: -; J gene: TRBJ1-2; V gene: TRBV4-1; clone size: -; CDR3 protein: CASSQHGTFYGYTF; CDR3 DNA: TGCGCCAGCAGCCAACACGGGACATTCTATGGCTACACCTTC
D gene: -; J gene: TRBJ1-1; V gene: TRBV4-3; clone size: -; CDR3 protein: CASSQDRGPRSNTEAFF; CDR3 DNA: TGCGCCAGCAGCCAAGACAGGGGCCCTAGATCAAACACTGAAGCTTTCTTT
D gene: TRBD1; J gene: TRBJ1-1; V gene: TRBV10-3; clone size: -; CDR3 protein: CAIRYPEDRGDTEAFF; CDR3 DNA: TGTGCCATCAGATACCCCGAGGACAGGGGGGACACTGAAGCTTTCTTT
D gene: -; J gene: TRBJ1-1; V gene: TRBV5-6; clone size: -; CDR3 protein: CASSSLRGPMNTEAFF; CDR3 DNA: TGTGCCAGCAGCTCGTTACGGGGTCCAATGAACACTGAAGCTTTCTTT
D gene: -; J gene: TRBJ2-3; V gene: TRBV5-1; clone size: -; CDR3 protein: CASSLAGRGGTDTQYF; CDR3 DNA: TGCGCCAGCAGCTTGGCGGGCAGGGGGGGCACAGATACGCAGTATTTT
D gene: -; J gene: TRBJ2-6; V gene: TRBV27; clone size: -; CDR3 protein: CASSVKRLLGANVLTF; CDR3 DNA: TGTGCCAGCAGTGTCAAACGACTGCTTGGGGCCAACGTCCTGACTTTC
D gene: TRBD1; J gene: TRBJ1-3; V gene: TRBV15; clone size: -; CDR3 protein: CATRDYGSGQGRNTIYF; CDR3 DNA: TGTGCCACCAGGGACTATGGATCCGGACAGGGCCGAAACACCATATATTTT
D gene: -; J gene: TRBJ2-7; V gene: TRBV5-6; clone size: once; CDR3 protein: CASSPIDHYEQYF; CDR3 DNA: TGTGCCAGCAGCCCCATAGATCACTACGAGCAGTACTTC
D gene: TRBD1; J gene: TRBJ1-1; V gene: TRBV30; clone size: once; CDR3 protein: CACDRGSNTEAFF; CDR3 DNA: TGTGCCTGCGACAGGGGAAGCAACACTGAAGCTTTCTTT
D gene: TRBD1; J gene: TRBJ1-2; V gene: TRBV6-1; clone size: -; CDR3 protein: CASSAWDRANYGYTF; CDR3 DNA: TGTGCCAGCAGTGCCTGGGACAGGGCTAACTATGGCTACACCTTC